These 9 T cell receptor beta chains originate from one sample sequenced in a study of CD8+CD57+ T cells in acquired aplastic anemia (dated by TCRdb to the late 2010s). The instrument was an Illumina HiSeq 2000. Profiling of TCR beta VDJ combinations and CDR3 sequences used genomic DNA as the template. TCRdb trimmed public reads at Q25 via fastp, called clones via MiXCR and kept in-frame beta chains. A single entry per CDR3 protein holds the most common genes and DNA from its merged rows. The sample contains 200,000 to 250,000 distinct CDR3 sequences, approximately 60% of them found a single time. Jointly, the top ten make up around 28% of the sample. The sample taken for sequencing was sorted CD4+, CD8+, or CD8+CD57+ T cells (not recorded which) from PBMCs. The receptors were gathered from a human donor in good health.

The chain recombines TRBV7-8 with TRBJ2-7; D unclear. V lost 5 bases and J 0 bases, leaving 11 bases between the germline ends. Per the germline V gene, CDR1 is SGHVS and CDR2 is FQNEAQ. This CDR3 has 14 residues. CDR3 nucleotide sequence: TGTGCCAGCAGCCAGCGACGGATCTCCTACGAGCAGTACTTC. Its translation: CASSQRRISYEQYF.

There are many counts of this clonotype. The genes are TRBV10-1 and TRBJ1-2; no clear D. V lost 2 bases and J lost 5, with 9 bases in between. The CDR3 contains 13 residues. Per the germline V gene, CDR1 is WNHNN and CDR2 is SYGVQD (reference sequence). Here the CDR3 DNA reads TGCGCCAGCAGTGAGAGGTATGGGTATGGCTACACCTTC. This codes for CASSERYGYGYTF.

V is TRBV7-9 and J is TRBJ2-5; D remains unclear. The CDR3 is 14 residues long. Germline V lookup: CDR1 SEHNR, CDR2 FQNEAQ (reference sequence). V lost 3 bases to trimming and J lost 0 bases, with 8 bases between them. The CDR3 DNA reads as TGTGCCAGCAGCTTTCACCGGGACCAAGAGACCCAGTACTTC. It translates to CASSFHRDQETQYF.

The V call is TRBV29-1, the J call TRBJ1-1, with D unresolved. Germline CDR1 SQVTM, CDR2 ANQGSEA. V was shortened by 6 bases and J by 4 bases, with 12 bases between the two germline ends. This CDR3 is 12 amino acids long. In DNA form, the CDR3 reads TGCAGCGTCATTGCCGGCGGCACTGAAGCTTTCTTT. Translated: CSVIAGGTEAFF.

This clonotype was seen repeatedly, ten times or more. V gene TRBV12-3 or TRBV12-4 combines with J gene TRBJ2-1; TRBD2 agrees at 10 bases. The junction had 8 bases not matched to a gene; V was cut back by 7 bases and J by 8 bases. CDR3 length: 14 amino acids. This CDR3 is CASNLAGEGYEQFF. CDR3 sequence (DNA): TGTGCCAGCAATCTAGCGGGGGAAGGTTATGAGCAGTTCTTC.

The CDR3 is CASSPGRDTEAFF. Here the CDR3 DNA reads TGTGCCAGCAGCCCGGGGCGGGACACTGAAGCTTTCTTT. V is TRBV7-3 and J is TRBJ1-1; weak D call: TRBD1 (5 bases). Per the germline V gene, CDR1 is SGHTA and CDR2 is FQGTGA. Trimming shortened V by 5 bases and J by 3 bases, and 10 bases separated the two germline ends. This CDR3 region has 13 residues.

The chain uses TRBV10-3 and TRBJ2-2, with 7 bases identical to TRBD2. There are 14 residues in the CDR3. Germline assignment: CDR1 ENHRY and CDR2 SYGVKD. Trimming took 0 bases from V and 5 from J; bases not matched to a gene: 0. CDR3 nucleotides: TGTGCCATCAGTGAGTCGGGGGGGACCGGGGAGCTGTTTTTT. Protein sequence: CAISESGGTGELFF.

This clonotype was seen just once. The chain is built from TRBV24-1 and TRBJ2-3; 7 nucleotides align to TRBD2. With 9 bases clipped from V and 3 bases from J, the junction kept 5 bases outside the gene matches. The CDR3 sequence is 13 residues long. Germline V gene lookup returns CDR1 KGHDR and CDR2 SFDVKD. The CDR3 region has the DNA TGTGCCACCCTGGCGGGGGAAACAGATACGCAGTATTTT. Translation: CATLAGETDTQYF.

This clonotype has a count of ten or more. The CDR3, as DNA: TGCAGCGTTGTATGGGGAACCACTGAAGCTTTCTTT. It yields the protein CSVVWGTTEAFF. The gene calls are TRBV29-1 and TRBJ1-1; D is uncertain. CDR3 length: 12 residues. Trimming stripped 4 bases from V and 4 bases from J, with 10 bases between. Germline CDR1 and CDR2: SQVTM and ANQGSEA. Full variable domain (missing parts from reference TRBV29-1 and TRBJ1-1): SAVISQKPSRDICQRGTSLTIQCQVDSQVTMMFWYRQQPGQSLTLIATANQGSEATYESGFVIDKFPISRPNLTFSTLTVSNMSPEDSSIYLCSVVWGTTEAFFGQGTRLTVV.